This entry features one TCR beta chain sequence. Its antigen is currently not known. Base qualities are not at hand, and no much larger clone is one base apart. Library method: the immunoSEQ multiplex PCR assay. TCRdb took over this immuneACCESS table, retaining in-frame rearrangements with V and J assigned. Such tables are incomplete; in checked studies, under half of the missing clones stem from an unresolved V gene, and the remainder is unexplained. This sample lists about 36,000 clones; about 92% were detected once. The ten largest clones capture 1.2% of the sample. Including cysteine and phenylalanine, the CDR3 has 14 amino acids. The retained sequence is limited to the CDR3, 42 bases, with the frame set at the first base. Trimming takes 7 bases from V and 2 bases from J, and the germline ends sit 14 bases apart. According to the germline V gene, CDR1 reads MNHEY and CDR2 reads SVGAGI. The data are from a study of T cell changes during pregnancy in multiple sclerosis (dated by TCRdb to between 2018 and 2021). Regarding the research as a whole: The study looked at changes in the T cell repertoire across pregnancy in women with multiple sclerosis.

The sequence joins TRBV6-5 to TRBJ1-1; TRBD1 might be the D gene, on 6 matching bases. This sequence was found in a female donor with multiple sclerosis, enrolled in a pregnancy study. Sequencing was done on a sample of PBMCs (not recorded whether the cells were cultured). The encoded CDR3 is CASTQTGLNTEAFF. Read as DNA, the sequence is TGTGCCAGCACCCAGACAGGTCTTAACACTGAAGCTTTCTTT.